This T cell receptor beta chain was sequenced during a study of healthy donors' naive CD4 and CD8 T cells. Study conclusions and caveats: Possible naive T cell homeostatic proliferation bias remained unaddressed.

Each TCR library used around 500 ng of total RNA and a linear amplification protocol. In the source study's methods: Four to six healthy donors contributed 78,498 sequenced TCR alpha transcripts. Each CDR3 protein gets one entry after TCRdb re-called the reads with MiXCR. These V and J calls originate from TCRdb's pipeline instead of the authors' own analysis. The sample yields roughly 200,000 distinct CDR3 sequences, around three quarters seen once. This clonotype was seen more than once but under ten times. Its antigen is not identified. The germline V and J ends were trimmed by 7 bases and 9 bases, with 18 bases remaining between them. CDR1 LNHDA and CDR2 SQIVND come from the germline V gene (reference sequence). CDR3 size: 13 residues.

The TCR was taken from a pool of human donors in good health; the sample pools cells from several healthy donors. The sequencing input was naive CD4+ and CD8+ T cells sorted from blood, pooled from several donors. The chain has TRBV19 and TRBJ1-2; D uncertain. CDR3 sequence (DNA): TGTGCCAGTAACGAGGAAGGACTAGAGAGCTACACCTTC. Protein sequence: CASNEEGLESYTF.